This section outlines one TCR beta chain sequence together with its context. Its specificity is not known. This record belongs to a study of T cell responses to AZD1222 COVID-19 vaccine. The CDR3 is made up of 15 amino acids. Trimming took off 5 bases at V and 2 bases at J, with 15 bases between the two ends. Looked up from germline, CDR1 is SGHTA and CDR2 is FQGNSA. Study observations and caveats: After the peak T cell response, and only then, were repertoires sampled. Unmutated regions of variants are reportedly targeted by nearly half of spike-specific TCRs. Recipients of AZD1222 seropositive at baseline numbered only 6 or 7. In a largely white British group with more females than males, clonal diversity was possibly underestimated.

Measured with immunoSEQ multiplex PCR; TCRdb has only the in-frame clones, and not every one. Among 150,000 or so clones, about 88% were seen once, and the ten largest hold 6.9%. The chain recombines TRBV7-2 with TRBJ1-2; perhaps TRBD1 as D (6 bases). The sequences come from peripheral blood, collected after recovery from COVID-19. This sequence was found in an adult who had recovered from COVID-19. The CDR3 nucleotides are TGTGCCAGCAGCCGCCATAAGACAGGCAACTATGGCTACACCTTC. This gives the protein CASSRHKTGNYGYTF.